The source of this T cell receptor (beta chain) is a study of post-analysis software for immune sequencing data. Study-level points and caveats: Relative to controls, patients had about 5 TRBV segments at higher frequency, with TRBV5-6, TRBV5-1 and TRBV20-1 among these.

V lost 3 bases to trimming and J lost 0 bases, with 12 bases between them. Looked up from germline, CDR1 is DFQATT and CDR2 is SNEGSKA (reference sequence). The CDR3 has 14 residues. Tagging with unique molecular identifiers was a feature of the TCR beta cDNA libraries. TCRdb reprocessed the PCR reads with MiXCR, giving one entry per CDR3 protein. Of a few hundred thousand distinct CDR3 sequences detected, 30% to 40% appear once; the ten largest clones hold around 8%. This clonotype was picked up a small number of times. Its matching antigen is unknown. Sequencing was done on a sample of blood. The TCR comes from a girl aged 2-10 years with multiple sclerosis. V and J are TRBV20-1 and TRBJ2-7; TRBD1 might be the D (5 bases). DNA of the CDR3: TGCAGTGCTAGCGACGACAGCAACTCCTACGAGCAGTACTTC. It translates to CSASDDSNSYEQYF.